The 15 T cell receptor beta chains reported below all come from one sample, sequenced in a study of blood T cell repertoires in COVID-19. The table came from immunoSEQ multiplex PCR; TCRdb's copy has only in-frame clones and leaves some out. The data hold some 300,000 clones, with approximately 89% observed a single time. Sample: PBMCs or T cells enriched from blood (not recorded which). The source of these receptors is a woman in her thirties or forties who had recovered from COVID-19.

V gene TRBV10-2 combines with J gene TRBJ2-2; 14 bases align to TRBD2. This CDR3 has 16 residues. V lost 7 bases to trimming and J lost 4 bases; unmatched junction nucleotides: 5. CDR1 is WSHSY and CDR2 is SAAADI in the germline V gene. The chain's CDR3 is CASKIGLAGGTGELFF. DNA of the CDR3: TGCGCCAGCAAGATCGGACTAGCGGGAGGCACCGGGGAGCTGTTTTTT.

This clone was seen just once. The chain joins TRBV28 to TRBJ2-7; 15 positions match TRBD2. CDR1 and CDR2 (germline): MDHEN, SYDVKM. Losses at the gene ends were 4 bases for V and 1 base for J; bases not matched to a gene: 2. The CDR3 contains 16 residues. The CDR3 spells CASSSGTSGRSYEQYF. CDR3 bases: TGTGCCAGCAGTTCCGGGACTAGCGGGAGGTCCTACGAGCAGTACTTC.

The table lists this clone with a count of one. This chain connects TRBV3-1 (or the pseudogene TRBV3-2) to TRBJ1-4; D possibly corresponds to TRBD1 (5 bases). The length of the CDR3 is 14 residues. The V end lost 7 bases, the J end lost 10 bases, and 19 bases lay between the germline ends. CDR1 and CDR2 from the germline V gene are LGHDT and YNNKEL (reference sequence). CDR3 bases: TGTGCCAGCACCGACAGTAGCTCGGGGGGAAAACTGTTTTTT. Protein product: CASTDSSSGGKLFF.

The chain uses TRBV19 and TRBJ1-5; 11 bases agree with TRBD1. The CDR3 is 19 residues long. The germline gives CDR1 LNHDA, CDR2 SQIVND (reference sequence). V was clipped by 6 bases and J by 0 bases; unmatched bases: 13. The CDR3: CASSPIPGQGAGSNQPQHF. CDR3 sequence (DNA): TGTGCCAGTAGCCCGATACCCGGACAGGGGGCAGGTAGCAATCAGCCCCAGCATTTT. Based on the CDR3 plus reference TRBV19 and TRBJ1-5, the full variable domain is DGGITQSPKYLFRKEGQNVTLSCEQNLNHDAMYWYRQDPGQGLRLIYYSQIVNDFQKGDIAEGYSVSREKKESFPLTVTSAQKNPTAFYLCASSPIPGQGAGSNQPQHFGDGTRLSIL.

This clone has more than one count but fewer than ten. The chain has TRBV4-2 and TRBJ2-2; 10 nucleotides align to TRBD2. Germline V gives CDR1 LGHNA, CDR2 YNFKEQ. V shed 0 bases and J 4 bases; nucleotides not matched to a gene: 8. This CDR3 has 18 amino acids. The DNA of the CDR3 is TGTGCCAGCAGCCAAGATTCCGGAGCGGGAGGGCCCACCGGGGAGCTGTTTTTT. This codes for CASSQDSGAGGPTGELFF.

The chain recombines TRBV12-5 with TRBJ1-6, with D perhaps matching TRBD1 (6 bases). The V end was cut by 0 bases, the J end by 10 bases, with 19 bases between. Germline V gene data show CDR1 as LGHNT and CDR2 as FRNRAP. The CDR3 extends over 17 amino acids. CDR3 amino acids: CASGLVPGRDTKSPLHF. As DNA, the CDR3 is TGTGCTAGTGGTTTGGTACCAGGCCGGGACACGAAATCACCCCTCCACTTT. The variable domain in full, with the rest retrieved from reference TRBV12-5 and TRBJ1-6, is DARVTQTPRHKVTEMGQEVTMRCQPILGHNTVFWYRQTMMQGLELLAYFRNRAPLDDSGMPKDRFSAEMPDATLATLKIQPSEPRDSAVYFCASGLVPGRDTKSPLHFGNGTRLTVT.

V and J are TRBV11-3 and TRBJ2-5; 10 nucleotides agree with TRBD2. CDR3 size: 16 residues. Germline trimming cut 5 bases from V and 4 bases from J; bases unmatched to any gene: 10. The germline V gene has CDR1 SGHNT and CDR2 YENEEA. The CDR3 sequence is CASSHTLAGEGETQYF. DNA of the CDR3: TGTGCCAGCAGCCATACGCTAGCGGGAGAAGGAGAGACCCAGTACTTC.

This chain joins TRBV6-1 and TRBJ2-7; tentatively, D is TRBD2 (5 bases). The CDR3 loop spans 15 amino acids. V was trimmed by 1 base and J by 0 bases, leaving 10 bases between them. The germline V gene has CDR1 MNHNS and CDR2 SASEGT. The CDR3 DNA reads TGTGCCAGCAGTGAAGTTGCGGGCGGCTCCTACGAGCAGTACTTC. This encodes CASSEVAGGSYEQYF.

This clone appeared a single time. The CDR3 sequence is CASSYSGPRGDQPQHF. Written as DNA, the CDR3 is TGTGCCAGCAGTTACTCGGGCCCCCGGGGAGATCAGCCCCAGCATTTT. The rearrangement joins TRBV6-2 or TRBV6-3 to TRBJ1-5, with D unclear. The V gene's germline CDR1 is MNHEY and CDR2 SVGEGT. The CDR3 is 16 amino acids. V dropped 0 bases and J dropped 5 bases, with 14 bases sitting between them.

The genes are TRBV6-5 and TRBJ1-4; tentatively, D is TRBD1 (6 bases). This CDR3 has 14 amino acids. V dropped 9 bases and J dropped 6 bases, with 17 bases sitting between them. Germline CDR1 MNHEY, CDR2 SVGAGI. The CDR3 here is CASSLGADDEKLFF. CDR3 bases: TGTGCCAGTTCGTTGGGGGCAGATGATGAAAAACTGTTTTTT.

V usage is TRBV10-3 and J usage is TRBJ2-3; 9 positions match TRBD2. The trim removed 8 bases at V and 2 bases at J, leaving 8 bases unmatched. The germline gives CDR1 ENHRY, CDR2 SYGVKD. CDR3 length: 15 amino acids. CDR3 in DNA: TGTGCCATCTCTGGGGTAGCGGGGGCCACAGATACGCAGTATTTT. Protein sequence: CAISGVAGATDTQYF.

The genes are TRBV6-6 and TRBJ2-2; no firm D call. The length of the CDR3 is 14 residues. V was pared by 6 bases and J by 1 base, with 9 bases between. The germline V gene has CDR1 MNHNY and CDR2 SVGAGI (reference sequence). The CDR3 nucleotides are TGTGCCAGCAGCGCGGTGGAGAACACCGGGGAGCTGTTTTTT. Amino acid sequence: CASSAVENTGELFF.

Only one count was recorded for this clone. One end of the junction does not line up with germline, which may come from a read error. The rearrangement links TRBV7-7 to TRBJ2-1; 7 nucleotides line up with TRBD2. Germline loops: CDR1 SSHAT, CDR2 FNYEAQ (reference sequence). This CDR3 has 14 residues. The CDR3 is CASSPGLDNNEQFF. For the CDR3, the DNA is TGTGCTAGCAGTCCCGGACTAGACAACAATGAGCAGTTCTTC. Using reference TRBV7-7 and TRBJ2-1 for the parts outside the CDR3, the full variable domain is GAGVSQSPRYKVTKRGQDVTLRCDPISSHATLYWYQQALGQGPEFLTYFNYEAQPDKSGLPSDRFSAERPEGSISTLTIQRTEQRDSAMYRCASSPGLDNNEQFFGPGTRLTVL.

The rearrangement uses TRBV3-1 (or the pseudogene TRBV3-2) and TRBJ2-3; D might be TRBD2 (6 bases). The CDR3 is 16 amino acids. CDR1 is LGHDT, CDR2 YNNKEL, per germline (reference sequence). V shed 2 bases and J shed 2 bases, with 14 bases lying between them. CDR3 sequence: CASSQRRDWLTDTQYF. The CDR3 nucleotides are TGTGCCAGCAGCCAACGCCGGGACTGGCTCACAGATACGCAGTATTTT.

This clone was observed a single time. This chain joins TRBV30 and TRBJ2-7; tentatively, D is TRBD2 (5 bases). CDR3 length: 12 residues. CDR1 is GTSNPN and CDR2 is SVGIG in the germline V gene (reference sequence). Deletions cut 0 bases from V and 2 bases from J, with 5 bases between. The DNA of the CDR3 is TGTGCCTGGAGTGTTAGCGCCTACGAGCAGTACTTC. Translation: CAWSVSAYEQYF.